This T cell receptor beta chain was sequenced during a study of siplizumab effects on memory and regulatory T cells (dated by TCRdb to the late 2010s). Background on the whole study: The study examined how the anti-CD2 antibody siplizumab affects alloreactive T-cell subsets in allogeneic mixed lymphocyte reactions built from human PBMCs.

Sorted unstimulated T cells and proliferating T cells recovered from mixed lymphocyte reactions were subjected to TCRbeta CDR3 sequencing. Fresh whole blood from approximately 10 HLA-typed healthy donors was used to isolate PBMCs. The library came from the immunoSEQ multiplex PCR assay. Each sample had 10^5 or so TCR templates assayed by the deep sequencing platform. Genomic DNA extracted from sorted T cells was used for TCRbeta CDR3 sequencing. In the authors' own workflow: Clonal analysis of TCRbeta CDR3 data was done in the R programming language. Alloreactive CD4+ and CD8+ clones were defined by comparing unstimulated samples with post-reaction CFSE-low samples. Regulatory or non-regulatory origin of alloreactive CD4+ clones was assigned by matching sequences to the sorted unstimulated Treg and non-Treg repertoires. The clones in this table, taken by TCRdb from immuneACCESS, are in-frame only. Not every clone is retained; where verified, under half of the shortfall comes from an unresolved V gene, and the cause of the rest is unknown. V, J and clone size derive from that table, while D and trimming were established from the DNA sequence. The sample table lists over 85,000 clones, around 90% of them with a count of one. Roughly 1.4% of the sample rests with the top ten.

From its cysteine to its phenylalanine, the CDR3 spans 15 amino acids. Left in the record is the CDR3 DNA by itself, 45 bases read in frame from the first base. For this chain, trimming is 5 bases at the V end and 4 bases at the J end, and the number of junction bases without a gene match is 6. CDR1 and CDR2 are read off the germline V gene as SGHVS and FQNEAQ. This clone has just one count. There is no known antigen for this receptor. No base quality information exists; no much larger clone differs at one position. Overall study outcomes, separate from this receptor: Unstimulated naive T cells appeared to be more diverse than memory T cells, and naive cells seemed to make a substantial contribution to the alloresponse. Because sequences below about 10^-5 frequency were poorly captured, only a minor fraction of alloreactive clones could be mapped to unstimulated subsets. For roughly 75-96% of proliferating CD4+ or CD8+ clones, no naive or memory phenotype could be assigned. Siplizumab significantly reduced the cumulative frequency of alloreactive sequences traceable to unstimulated CD4+ memory T cells. Among mappable alloreactive CD4+ clones, an average Treg-derived fraction of around 71% was observed with siplizumab, compared with approximately 30% in control reactions. The suppressive function of proliferating Tregs from siplizumab cultures was not functionally confirmed.

The sequencing input was CD4+ T cells sorted from blood. The sequence was obtained from a human donor in good health. The chain links TRBV7-8 with TRBJ2-3, with 10 middle bases fitting TRBD2. This receptor has the CDR3 CASSPERGGSDTQYF. The nucleotide sequence is TGTGCCAGCAGCCCCGAGCGGGGGGGCTCAGATACGCAGTATTTT.